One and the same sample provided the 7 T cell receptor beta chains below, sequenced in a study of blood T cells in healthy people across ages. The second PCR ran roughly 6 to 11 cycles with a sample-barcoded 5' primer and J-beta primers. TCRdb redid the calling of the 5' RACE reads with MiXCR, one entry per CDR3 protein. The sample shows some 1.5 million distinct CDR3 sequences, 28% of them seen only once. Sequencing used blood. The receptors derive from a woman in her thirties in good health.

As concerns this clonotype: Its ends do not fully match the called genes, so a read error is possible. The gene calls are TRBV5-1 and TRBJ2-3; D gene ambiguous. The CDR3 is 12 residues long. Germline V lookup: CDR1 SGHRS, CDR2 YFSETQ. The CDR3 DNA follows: TGCGCCAGCAGCCTCGACACAGATATGCAGTATTTT. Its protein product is CASSLDTDMQYF.

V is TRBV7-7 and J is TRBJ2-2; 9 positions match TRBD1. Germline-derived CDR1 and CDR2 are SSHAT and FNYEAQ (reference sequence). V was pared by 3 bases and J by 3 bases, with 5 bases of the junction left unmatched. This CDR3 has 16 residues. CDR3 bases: TGTGCCAGCAGCTTCGGGACAGGGCACGACACCGGGGAGCTGTTTTTT. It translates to CASSFGTGHDTGELFF.

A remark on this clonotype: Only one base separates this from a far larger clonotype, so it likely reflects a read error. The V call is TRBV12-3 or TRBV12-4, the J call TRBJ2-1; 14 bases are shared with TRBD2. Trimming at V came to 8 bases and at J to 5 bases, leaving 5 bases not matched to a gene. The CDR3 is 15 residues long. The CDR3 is CASGPGLAGDNEQFF. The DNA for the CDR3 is TGTGCCAGCGGCCCGGGACTAGCGGGAGACAATGAGCAGTTCTTC.

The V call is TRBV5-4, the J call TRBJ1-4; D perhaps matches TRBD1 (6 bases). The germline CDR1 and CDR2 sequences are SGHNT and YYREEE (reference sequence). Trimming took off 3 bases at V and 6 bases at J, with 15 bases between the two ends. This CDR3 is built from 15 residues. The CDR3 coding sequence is TGTGCCAGCAGCTCGAAGGCAGGGGTAGATGAAAAACTGTTTTTT. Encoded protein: CASSSKAGVDEKLFF.

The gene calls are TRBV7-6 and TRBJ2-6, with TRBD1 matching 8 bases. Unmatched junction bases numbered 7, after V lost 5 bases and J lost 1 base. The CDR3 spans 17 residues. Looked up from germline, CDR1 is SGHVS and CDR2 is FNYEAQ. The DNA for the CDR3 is TGTGCCAGCAGCCGCAGAGGACAGGGTTCTGGGGCCAACGTCCTGACTTTC. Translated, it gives CASSRRGQGSGANVLTF.

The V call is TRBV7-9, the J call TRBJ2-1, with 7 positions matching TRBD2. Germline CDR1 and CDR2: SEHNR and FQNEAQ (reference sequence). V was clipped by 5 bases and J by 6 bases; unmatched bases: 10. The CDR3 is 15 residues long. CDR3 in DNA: TGTGCCAGCAGCCAGCGGGGTCTTGACCCCAATGAGCAGTTCTTC. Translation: CASSQRGLDPNEQFF.

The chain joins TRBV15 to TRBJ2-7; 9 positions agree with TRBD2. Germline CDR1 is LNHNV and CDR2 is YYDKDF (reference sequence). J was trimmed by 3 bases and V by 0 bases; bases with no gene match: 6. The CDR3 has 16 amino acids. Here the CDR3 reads CATSRDLASGNYEQYF. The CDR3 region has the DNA TGTGCCACCAGCAGAGATTTGGCTAGCGGGAACTACGAGCAGTACTTC.